One T cell receptor beta chain is described in this entry. The V gene end was trimmed by 8 bases and the J gene end by 4 bases; junction bases not matched to a gene: 12. Germline-derived CDR1 and CDR2 are MDHEN and SYDVKM. There are 15 residues in the CDR3. The method was immunoSEQ multiplex PCR; TCRdb's version includes in-frame clones alone and lacks a portion of them. The sample shows 60,000 to 80,000 clones, 86% of them seen only once. The sample is drawn from a study of blood T cell repertoires in COVID-19. The chain uses TRBV28 and TRBJ2-7; 9 bases map to TRBD1. Sequencing input: peripheral blood. The receptor comes from an elderly woman with acute or convalescent COVID-19. The CDR3 bases are TGTGCCAGCCTGGGTTTGGGGACAGGGAGTTACGAGCAGTACTTC. This codes for CASLGLGTGSYEQYF.